A selection of T cell receptor beta chains follows, all from one sample in a study of shared clonotypes between healthy human individuals. TCRdb keeps only in-frame clones here, not all; method: immunoSEQ multiplex PCR. This table holds roughly 700,000 clones, less than 95% found once. The sample comprised memory CD8+ T cells from PBMCs. Source of these receptors: a young man in good health. Some clones in this sample may be carry-over from other donors' samples. Both conserved end residues are part of each CDR3. The D gene is left open where the match is weak. Not every row has a clone size; where given, it reads once, few, many or a size class.

D	J	V	size	CDR3	DNA
-	TRBJ2-7	TRBV28	-	CASSSLPRRSSYEQYF	TGTGCCAGCAGCTCTTTGCCCCGACGGTCCTCCTACGAGCAGTACTTC
-	TRBJ2-1	TRBV28	-	CASSLSYVSGNEQFF	TGTGCCAGCAGTTTATCCTATGTTTCGGGGAATGAGCAGTTCTTC
-	TRBJ2-1	TRBV7-2	-	CATAQGARGDWQFF	TGTGCCACCGCCCAGGGGGCGCGGGGGGATTGGCAGTTCTTC
-	TRBJ2-1	TRBV28	-	CASSLAELLTENPHNEQFF	TGTGCCAGCAGTTTAGCCGAACTCCTAACAGAGAACCCTCACAATGAGCAGTTCTTC
-	TRBJ2-2	TRBV4-2	-	CASSQEGPGVGNTGELFF	TGTGCCAGCAGCCAAGAAGGGCCAGGGGTCGGGAACACCGGGGAGCTGTTTTTT
-	TRBJ2-5	TRBV9	-	CASSDRDTQETQYF	TGTGCCAGCAGCGATCGGGACACTCAAGAGACCCAGTACTTC
-	TRBJ2-7	TRBV15	-	CATSRDFLGSSYEQYF	TGTGCCACCAGCAGAGATTTCCTGGGGAGCTCCTACGAGCAGTACTTC
TRBD1	TRBJ2-7	TRBV19	-	CASSTGQGAYEQYF	TGTGCCAGTAGTACGGGACAGGGGGCTTACGAGCAGTACTTC
TRBD1	TRBJ2-7	TRBV7-6	-	CASSSRDRDTYEQYF	TGTGCCAGCAGCTCAAGAGACAGGGATACCTACGAGCAGTACTTC
-	TRBJ2-1	TRBV7-3	-	CASSLVGASSYNEQFF	TGTGCCAGCAGCTTAGTCGGCGCCAGCTCCTACAATGAGCAGTTCTTC
-	TRBJ2-5	TRBV19	-	CASSIRQAGVETQYF	TGTGCCAGTAGTATTCGACAGGCCGGGGTCGAGACCCAGTACTTC
-	TRBJ2-7	TRBV27	-	CASKIPGLDYEQYF	TGTGCCAGCAAGATTCCGGGACTGGACTACGAGCAGTACTTC
-	TRBJ1-1	TRBV6-1	-	CASNPRGALNTEAFF	TGTGCCAGCAACCCAAGGGGGGCCCTGAACACTGAAGCTTTCTTT
-	TRBJ2-1	TRBV7-9	-	CASSQDHSELSYNEQFF	TGTGCCAGCAGCCAGGACCACAGCGAACTCTCCTACAATGAGCAGTTCTTC
-	TRBJ2-7	TRBV2	-	CASRRGSYEQYF	TGTGCCAGCAGACGGGGGTCCTACGAGCAGTACTTC
-	TRBJ2-7	TRBV19	-	CASRDRHSSYEQYF	TGTGCCAGCCGAGACCGTCACAGCTCCTACGAGCAGTACTTC
TRBD2	TRBJ2-7	TRBV7-9	once	CASSLDPAGLFYEQYF	TGTGCCAGCAGCTTAGATCCAGCGGGATTGTTCTACGAGCAGTACTTC
-	TRBJ1-1	TRBV2	-	CASSEWNTEAFF	TGTGCCAGCAGTGAGTGGAACACTGAAGCTTTCTTT
-	TRBJ1-5	TRBV5-1	-	CACKGAQPQHF	TGCGCCTGCAAAGGGGCTCAGCCCCAGCATTTT
TRBD2	TRBJ2-3	TRBV28	-	CASSSRLAASTDTQYF	TGTGCCAGCAGTTCCCGACTAGCGGCTAGCACAGATACGCAGTATTTT
-	TRBJ1-2	TRBV28	few	CASSPPGPQPLYGYTF	TGTGCCAGCAGTCCCCCCGGCCCTCAACCGTTATATGGCTACACCTTC
-	TRBJ1-1	TRBV28	-	CASSQGEGAEAFF	TGTGCCAGCAGCCAGGGTGAGGGGGCTGAAGCTTTCTTT
-	TRBJ2-2	TRBV27	-	CASSLGAARELFF	TGTGCCAGCAGTTTAGGGGCCGCGAGGGAGCTGTTTTTT
-	TRBJ2-3	TRBV27	many	CASSLYGVRGARDTQYF	TGTGCCAGCAGTTTGTACGGGGTGAGAGGCGCCCGAGATACGCAGTATTTT
-	TRBJ1-5	TRBV10-2	-	CASSEGRSQPQHF	TGCGCCAGCAGTGAGGGCAGGAGTCAGCCCCAGCATTTT
TRBD1	TRBJ2-1	TRBV11-3	-	CASSPDRGRPDNEQFF	TGTGCCAGCAGCCCCGACAGGGGCCGACCTGACAATGAGCAGTTCTTC
-	TRBJ2-5	TRBV7-8	-	CASSFGLREETQYF	TGTGCCAGCAGCTTTGGTCTCAGGGAAGAGACCCAGTACTTC
-	TRBJ2-2	TRBV27	-	CASSFFYSDTGELFF	TGTGCCAGCAGTTTTTTCTATTCGGACACCGGGGAGCTGTTTTTT
TRBD2	TRBJ2-3	TRBV27	-	CASSLGPGGYTDTQYF	TGTGCCAGCAGTTTAGGTCCGGGAGGGTACACAGATACGCAGTATTTT
TRBD1	TRBJ2-3	TRBV28	-	CASHSRGQGRTDTQYF	TGTGCCAGCCACTCGAGGGGACAGGGACGCACAGATACGCAGTATTTT
-	TRBJ2-1	TRBV15	-	CATNKGHPRGNEQFF	TGTGCCACCAACAAGGGACACCCAAGGGGCAATGAGCAGTTCTTC
TRBD1	TRBJ2-1	TRBV13	-	CASSLGTGKFNEQFF	TGTGCCAGCAGCTTAGGGACAGGGAAATTCAATGAGCAGTTCTTC
-	TRBJ1-1	TRBV7-9	once	CASSPTGGNTEAFF	TGTGCCAGCAGCCCGACCGGCGGGAACACTGAAGCTTTCTTT
TRBD1	TRBJ2-3	TRBV27	once	CASSLQPLRGRVTDTQYF	TGTGCCAGCAGTTTACAGCCTTTGAGGGGGCGAGTGACAGATACGCAGTATTTT
TRBD1	TRBJ1-3	TRBV11-2	once	CASTTLRDRVSGNTIYF	TGTGCCAGCACCACCCTCCGGGACAGGGTCTCTGGAAACACCATATATTTT
TRBD1	TRBJ2-3	TRBV6-1	-	CASRETGGLDTQYF	TGTGCCAGCAGGGAGACAGGGGGCCTAGATACGCAGTATTTT
-	TRBJ1-1	TRBV7-2	-	CASSLVLTEEAFF	TGTGCCAGCAGCTTAGTTCTTACAGAGGAAGCTTTCTTT
-	TRBJ1-2	TRBV29-1	-	CSVSNGRYTF	TGCAGCGTCTCCAACGGGCGCTACACCTTC
-	TRBJ1-2	TRBV7-8	-	CASSAVRDGYTF	TGTGCCAGCAGCGCGGTTAGGGATGGCTACACCTTC